This note documents a single TCR beta chain sequence. The antigen remains unidentified. This record comes from a study of cytomegalovirus exposure and HLA in healthy donors. Regarding the study as a whole: Earlier analysis found most TCR beta V segments productive about 87% or about 30% of the time.

CDR1 and CDR2 (germline): MDHEN, SYDVKM. The V and J ends lost 11 bases and 8 bases respectively, with 18 bases between them. This CDR3 is built from 12 residues. Researchers ran the PCR with 60 Vbeta and 13 Jbeta primers. Here immunoSEQ multiplex PCR was the method, and the copy in TCRdb shows in-frame clones only, minus some. Of about 100,000 clones in the sample, around 86% are singletons; the top ten hold under 5.5%. The V call is TRBV28, the J call TRBJ1-1, with D perhaps matching TRBD1 (5 bases). The source material was PBMCs. The TCR sequence derives from a woman in her 70s in good health and CMV-seropositive. The CDR3 bases are TGTGCCGTCGTCCGGACAACTCTCGAAGCTTTCTTT. It is translated as CAVVRTTLEAFF.